This T cell receptor beta chain was identified during a study of cytomegalovirus exposure and HLA in healthy donors (dated by TCRdb to the late 2010s). Some background on the complete study: According to an earlier analysis of a few hundred of the donors, 200 million or so T cells yielded 95 million to 140 million unique TCR beta sequences and about 300 Gb of sequence data. The number of donors typed differed by locus, with about 629-640 for A, B, C, DRB1 and DQB1, over 500 for DQA1, approximately 580 for DPA1, and around 450 for DPB1. A later analysis re-analyzed previously published TCR beta repertoires from 660 or so donors and added high-resolution HLA genotyping to study TCR occurrence patterns. In addition to the first cohort of 666 subjects, a separate validation cohort of approximately 130 different subjects was used. The T cell repertoires of 550 to 850 subjects were profiled by immunosequencing and related to cytomegalovirus serostatus. All discovery cohort repertoires had been generated using a single sequencing platform. Rather than drawing on any new phenotypic data, the later analysis identified candidate immune exposures from TCR beta sequences and the way those sequences occurred across donors. Among the roughly 400 genotyped donors, around 81% belonged to the genetic ancestry cluster associated with self-reported Caucasian donors. The study combined high-throughput TCR immunosequencing, statistical association of individual TCRs with disease status, and machine learning to predict cytomegalovirus infection status. An early release that covered 640 HLA-typed donors contained about 300 gigabases of sequencing data and about 84 million unique TCR sequences. Because of strong linkage in the cohort, four to six DR-DQ haplotypes were treated as single units for association and clustering. Genome-wide SNP genotypes for about 55% of the roughly 670 donors were used in a later genetic analysis, which treated that subset as a discovery cohort. HLA typing covered class I and class II loci at four-digit resolution. An earlier analysis of several hundred of the donors used high-throughput TCR beta sequencing to judge whether each TCR beta V gene segment behaved as functional or pseudogenic. Donor age, sex, ethnicity and CMV serostatus were compiled alongside the repertoire data. Among around 400 genotyped donors of the cohort, an average of approximately 240,000 unique TCR beta nucleotide sequences were sequenced per donor, roughly a sixth of them non-productive. The study aimed to test whether signatures of past pathogen exposure could be identified by cataloging public T cell receptors.

Libraries came from the immunoSEQ multiplex PCR assay. For the multiplex PCR, a mixture combining 60 forward primers for TCR Vbeta segments and 13 reverse primers for TCR Jbeta segments was used. The CDR3 region of rearranged TCR beta genes was amplified from genomic DNA by a multiplex PCR assay. On the Illumina HiSeq System, the amplified TCR beta libraries were sequenced as 87-base-pair reads. The original pipeline was this. Across the 500 to 700 repertoires, a later analysis counted 78 million or so unique TCR beta chains, roughly 11 million of which were shared by at least two donors. Raw reads were error-corrected and collapsed into unique sequences with a nearest-neighbor algorithm that merged closely related sequences to remove PCR and sequencing errors. CDR3 sequences were aligned to IMGT reference sequences to assign V, D and J gene segments. Each retained sequence needed at least a six-nucleotide match to both a V gene segment and a J gene segment. A rearrangement was called productive if the CDR3 had no stop codons and remained in frame with V and J, and every other rearrangement was called non-productive. CDR3 was defined by IMGT convention, running from the second conserved V-encoded cysteine to the conserved J-encoded phenylalanine. In an earlier analysis of approximately 500 of the donors, sequences lacking an unambiguous match to a single V gene segment were excluded. An earlier analysis of several hundred of the donors called V segments functional above 56.7% productive rearrangements and segregating when the between-donor standard deviation exceeded 5%. A statistical classification framework was built for diagnosing cytomegalovirus status from the catalog of TCR beta chain sequences. In a later analysis, V and J genes were assigned by comparing TCR nucleotide sequences against IMGT/GENE-DB human TR gene sequences. Using the TCRdist pipeline, a later analysis assigned CDR3 sequences along with most-parsimonious VDJ recombination scenarios. A later analysis defined each TCR beta chain by its CDR3 amino acid sequence plus V-gene family, and excluded reads lacking a unique V-gene family. A later analysis removed several hundred highly shared, low-generation-probability nucleotide sequences to deal with suspected cross-contamination and a sequencing artifact. For each public chain, a later analysis derived a clonal expansion index from normalized ranks of inferred template counts within each repertoire. Generation probabilities in a later analysis came from a VDJ recombination model fitted to out-of-frame rearrangements, and those results were checked against IGoR. Hypergeometric tests were used in a later analysis to score TCR-TCR, TCR-HLA and TCR-CMV co-occurrence, with a repertoire-size bias correction applied to the TCR pairs. False discovery rates were estimated in a later analysis by permuting HLA or CMV assignments 20 times. A later analysis grouped co-occurring TCRs with DBSCAN, adding TCRdist sequence similarity when clustering within HLA-allele-positive subsets. For co-occurrence clustering, repertoires with fewer than 30,000 or more than 120,000 public chains were excluded, along with 5 or 6 repertoires with anomalous nucleotide sharing. TCRdb carries this immuneACCESS record with in-frame sequences only. Its versions omit some clonotypes, under half of them owing to an unresolved V gene in the studies checked, with the rest unexplained. V and J calls and clone size are given by that table; D and trimming were obtained from the DNA. The sample table holds a few hundred thousand clones, of which 92% were seen once. 1.7% of the sample comes from the top ten.

Its CDR3 holds 14 amino acids, cysteine through phenylalanine. The retained sequence is limited to the CDR3, 42 bases, with the frame set at the first base. V loses 2 bases, J loses 5 bases, and the germline ends lie 7 bases apart. Via the germline V gene, CDR1 is LGHNT and CDR2 FRNRAP. The cohort consisted of hundreds of healthy bone marrow donors. All cohort members were sampled while nominally healthy, although unrecorded immune exposures were likely present. The donor tested CMV seronegative and was one of the 352 seronegative cohort members. A peripheral blood sample was collected from each donor, and TCR beta sequencing was performed on peripheral blood mononuclear cells. Genomic DNA extraction from the blood cell samples was performed with the Qiagen DNeasy Blood Extraction Kit. Regarding this clone: Its antigen remains undetermined. Base qualities are not recorded, but no much larger clone differs from it by a single base.

General conclusions and limits of the study: Strong co-occurrence of HLA alleles, especially DR and DQ, made assigning TCR associations to individual alleles difficult. A later genetic analysis reported fewer N-insertions in productive TCRs among donors in an Asian-associated ancestry cluster than the roughly 620-donor mean. CMV serostatus was the only immune exposure information available for the cohort. Because some donors lacked HLA typing at each locus, the association tests relied only on the typed subset. A later analysis found that most CMV-associated TCR beta chains appeared HLA-restricted, with HLA associations seemingly driven largely by CMV exposure. While some public TCRs were present in many individuals, most TCR sequences turned up only very rarely across donors. Some IMGT-functional V segments, including TRBV6-2 and TRBV6-3, could not be told apart with the 87-base-pair reads, so those segments were excluded. Linkage disequilibrium might explain the correlated functional status among segregating V segments, but an unknown experimental factor could not be excluded. A later analysis found that TCR association rates varied across HLA loci, with DRB1 alleles showing the most associated TCRs and HLA-C alleles the fewest. According to a later analysis, parvovirus B19, influenza, CMV and Epstein-Barr virus appeared linked to several top co-occurrence clusters. Three of the identified cytomegalovirus-associated TCR beta chains were confirmed in vitro to be specific for cytomegalovirus antigens. A later analysis found that HLA-associated TCR beta chains were more clonally expanded and had lower generation probabilities than equally common non-associated chains. The authors suggested that the approach could potentially be generalized to other disease states and immunological phenotypes. A further reported finding was that TCR beta sequences accurately predicted the HLA-A and HLA-B alleles for most subjects in the first cohort. The sequencing pipeline was judged likely to have produced a cluster of highly shared sequence variants as a technical artifact. A total of about 180 TCR beta chains were listed by the study as associated with cytomegalovirus. Cytomegalovirus status was reported to be diagnosed by the classifier with high specificity and sensitivity in both the original and validation cohorts. In a later genetic analysis, a missense DCLRE1C variant was associated with V-gene and J-gene trimming of TCR beta chains, and the association was replicated in an independent cohort. At a false discovery rate of 0.05, a later analysis linked 15,000 to 20,000 TCR beta sequences to specific HLA alleles. In this cohort, only TCR beta chains were sequenced, and detectable features were limited by the absence of alpha or paired-chain data. Presence/absence analyses assumed roughly uniform sequencing depth across donors, an assumption that may not hold. In an earlier analysis of fewer than 750 of the donors, most TCR beta V segments were observed in productive rearrangements about 87% or about 30% of the time, broadly matching IMGT annotations. Because counts were too low, seventeen rarely observed V segments, including chromosome 9 orphons, were left out of the earlier analysis of approximately 500 of the donors.

The sequence was collected from a girl aged 2-15 years in good health and CMV-seronegative. The V and J genes are TRBV12-5 and TRBJ2-6; the D region possibly corresponds to TRBD1 (6 bases align). Sequencing used PBMCs. This receptor has the CDR3 CASGLTGRANVLTF. In nucleotide form, the sequence is TGTGCTAGTGGTTTGACAGGGAGGGCCAACGTCCTGACTTTC.